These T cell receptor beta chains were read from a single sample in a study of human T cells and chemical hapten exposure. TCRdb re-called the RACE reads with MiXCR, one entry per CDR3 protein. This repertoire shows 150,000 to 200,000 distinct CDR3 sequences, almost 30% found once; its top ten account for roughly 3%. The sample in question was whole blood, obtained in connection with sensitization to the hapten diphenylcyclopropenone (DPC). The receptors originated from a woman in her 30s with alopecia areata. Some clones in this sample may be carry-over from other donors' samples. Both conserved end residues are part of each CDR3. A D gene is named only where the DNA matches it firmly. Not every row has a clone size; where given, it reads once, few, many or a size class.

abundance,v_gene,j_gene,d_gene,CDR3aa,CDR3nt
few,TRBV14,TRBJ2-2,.,CASSQDLRYTGELFF,TGTGCCAGCAGCCAAGATCTCCGGTACACCGGGGAGCTGTTTTTT
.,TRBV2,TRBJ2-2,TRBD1,CASTPGTGRTGELFF,TGTGCCAGCACCCCCGGGACAGGAAGGACCGGGGAGCTGTTTTTT
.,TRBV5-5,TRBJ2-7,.,CASSLVGSSYEQYF,TGTGCCAGCAGCTTAGTCGGCAGTTCCTACGAGCAGTACTTC
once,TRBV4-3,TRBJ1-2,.,CASSQVERISAGYTF,TGCGCCAGCAGCCAAGTCGAGAGGATCTCGGCTGGCTACACCTTC
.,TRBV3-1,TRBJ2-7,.,CASSQGAGPGEQYF,TGTGCCAGCAGCCAAGGTGCAGGGCCGGGCGAGCAGTACTTC
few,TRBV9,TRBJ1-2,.,CASSVNYGYTF,TGTGCCAGCAGCGTAAACTATGGCTACACCTTC
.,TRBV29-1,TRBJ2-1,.,CSVETPGYNEQFF,TGCAGCGTTGAAACCCCTGGGTACAATGAGCAGTTCTTC
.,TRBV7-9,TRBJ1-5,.,CASSLDGRNQPQHF,TGTGCCAGCAGCTTGGACGGGCGCAATCAGCCCCAGCATTTT
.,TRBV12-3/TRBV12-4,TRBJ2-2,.,CASRLSRGELFF,TGTGCCAGCAGGTTATCTAGAGGGGAGCTGTTTTTT
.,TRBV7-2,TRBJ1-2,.,CASSPTSTGTYGYTF,TGTGCCAGCAGCCCTACATCAACAGGGACCTATGGCTACACCTTC
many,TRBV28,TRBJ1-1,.,CASSPSRAHTEAFF,TGTGCCAGCAGTCCCAGCAGGGCCCACACTGAAGCTTTCTTT
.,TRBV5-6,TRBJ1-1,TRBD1,CASSLGAGTDTEAFF,TGTGCCAGCAGCTTGGGGGCCGGGACAGACACTGAAGCTTTCTTT
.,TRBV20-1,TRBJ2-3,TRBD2,CSATILAGGADTQYF,TGCAGTGCTACCATACTAGCGGGAGGGGCGGATACGCAGTATTTT
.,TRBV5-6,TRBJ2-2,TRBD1,CASSLAFGRGTSGELFF,TGTGCCAGCAGCTTGGCTTTTGGCAGGGGGACGTCGGGGGAGCTGTTTTTT
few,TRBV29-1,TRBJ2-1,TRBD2,CSISGSSYNEQFF,TGCAGTATTAGCGGGAGCTCCTACAATGAGCAGTTCTTC
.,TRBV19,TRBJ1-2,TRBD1,CASSMDRGDYGYTF,TGTGCCAGTAGTATGGACAGGGGGGACTATGGCTACACCTTC
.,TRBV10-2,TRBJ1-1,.,CASSETSLTSEAFF,TGCGCCAGCAGTGAGACCTCTCTGACGTCTGAAGCTTTCTTT
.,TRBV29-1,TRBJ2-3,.,CSSGTPGGDTQYF,TGCAGCTCCGGGACCCCCGGGGGAGATACGCAGTATTTT
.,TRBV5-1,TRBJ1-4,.,CASSLGWQSEKLFF,TGCGCCAGCAGCTTGGGATGGCAGTCAGAAAAACTGTTTTTT
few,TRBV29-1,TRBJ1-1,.,CSVALQGSNTEAFF,TGCAGCGTTGCCCTTCAAGGTAGCAACACTGAAGCTTTCTTT
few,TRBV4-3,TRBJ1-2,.,CASSQDMLLNYGYTF,TGCGCCAGCAGCCAAGATATGCTACTTAACTATGGCTACACCTTC
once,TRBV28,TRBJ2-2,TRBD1,CASGTGGASGELFF,TGTGCCAGCGGAACAGGGGGCGCGTCCGGGGAGCTGTTTTTT
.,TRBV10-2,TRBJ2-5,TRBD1,CASMKTGMETQYF,TGCGCCAGCATGAAGACAGGGATGGAGACCCAGTACTTC
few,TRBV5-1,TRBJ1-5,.,CASSLALGQPQHF,TGCGCCAGCAGCTTGGCCTTGGGACAGCCCCAGCATTTT
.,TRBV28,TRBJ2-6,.,CASSLDSGLPGANVLTF,TGTGCCAGCAGTTTGGACAGTGGGCTCCCTGGGGCCAACGTCCTGACTTTC
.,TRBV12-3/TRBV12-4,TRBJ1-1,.,CASTHSTENTEAFF,TGTGCCAGCACCCATTCCACAGAGAACACTGAAGCTTTCTTT
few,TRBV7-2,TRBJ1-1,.,CASSPVAGNTEAFF,TGTGCCAGCAGCCCTGTGGCTGGGAACACTGAAGCTTTCTTT
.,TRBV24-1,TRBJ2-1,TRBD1,CATSRDRPSLEQFF,TGTGCCACCAGCCGGGACAGGCCCTCCCTGGAGCAGTTCTTC
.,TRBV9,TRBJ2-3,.,CASSVDRTVPHTQYF,TGTGCCAGCAGCGTAGACAGAACTGTGCCACATACGCAGTATTTT
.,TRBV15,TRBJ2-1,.,CATSSGFGAKSNEQFF,TGTGCCACCAGCAGTGGTTTTGGGGCCAAGTCCAATGAGCAGTTCTTC
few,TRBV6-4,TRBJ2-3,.,CASKWRDQTFSTDTQYF,TGTGCCAGCAAGTGGCGGGACCAAACCTTTAGCACAGATACGCAGTATTTT
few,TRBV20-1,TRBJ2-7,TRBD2,CSAIGTTYEQYF,TGCAGTGCTATCGGGACTACCTACGAGCAGTACTTC
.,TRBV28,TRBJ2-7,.,CASSYTLSEQYF,TGTGCCAGCAGTTACACCCTAAGCGAGCAGTACTTC
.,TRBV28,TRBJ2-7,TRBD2,CASSFWREGPSEQYF,TGTGCCAGCAGTTTTTGGCGGGAGGGCCCCTCCGAGCAGTACTTC
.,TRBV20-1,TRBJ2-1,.,CSAVANEQFF,TGCAGCGCCGTAGCAAATGAGCAGTTCTTC
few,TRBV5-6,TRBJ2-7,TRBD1,CASSRTGQGVYEQYF,TGTGCCAGCAGCCGAACGGGACAGGGGGTTTACGAGCAGTACTTC
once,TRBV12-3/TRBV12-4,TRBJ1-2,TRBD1,CASSLQGADYGYTF,TGTGCCAGCAGTTTACAGGGGGCGGACTATGGCTACACCTTC
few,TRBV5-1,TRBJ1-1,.,CASSLGLWGAVTTEAFF,TGCGCCAGCAGCTTGGGGTTATGGGGCGCGGTGACCACTGAAGCTTTCTTT
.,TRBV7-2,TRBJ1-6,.,CASRSTANSPLHF,TGTGCCAGCAGGTCGACAGCTAATTCACCCCTCCACTTT
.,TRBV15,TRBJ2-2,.,CATKTGDYTGELFF,TGTGCCACCAAAACAGGGGACTACACCGGGGAGCTGTTTTTT
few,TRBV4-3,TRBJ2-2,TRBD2,CASSQEPLAGGAGELFF,TGCGCCAGCAGCCAAGAACCCCTGGCGGGGGGGGCCGGGGAGCTGTTTTTT
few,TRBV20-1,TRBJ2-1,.,CSARDPRASIGNEQFF,TGCAGTGCTAGAGATCCCCGGGCTAGTATTGGCAATGAGCAGTTCTTC
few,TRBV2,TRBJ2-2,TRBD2,CASSPTSGSVGTGELFF,TGTGCCAGCAGTCCCACTAGCGGGAGCGTCGGGACCGGGGAGCTGTTTTTT
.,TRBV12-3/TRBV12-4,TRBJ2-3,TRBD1,CASSLGGRGQGADTQYF,TGTGCCAGCAGTTTAGGGGGTCGGGGACAGGGCGCCGATACGCAGTATTTT
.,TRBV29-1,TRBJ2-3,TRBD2,CSVIQGGADTQYF,TGCAGCGTTATTCAGGGAGGGGCAGATACGCAGTATTTT